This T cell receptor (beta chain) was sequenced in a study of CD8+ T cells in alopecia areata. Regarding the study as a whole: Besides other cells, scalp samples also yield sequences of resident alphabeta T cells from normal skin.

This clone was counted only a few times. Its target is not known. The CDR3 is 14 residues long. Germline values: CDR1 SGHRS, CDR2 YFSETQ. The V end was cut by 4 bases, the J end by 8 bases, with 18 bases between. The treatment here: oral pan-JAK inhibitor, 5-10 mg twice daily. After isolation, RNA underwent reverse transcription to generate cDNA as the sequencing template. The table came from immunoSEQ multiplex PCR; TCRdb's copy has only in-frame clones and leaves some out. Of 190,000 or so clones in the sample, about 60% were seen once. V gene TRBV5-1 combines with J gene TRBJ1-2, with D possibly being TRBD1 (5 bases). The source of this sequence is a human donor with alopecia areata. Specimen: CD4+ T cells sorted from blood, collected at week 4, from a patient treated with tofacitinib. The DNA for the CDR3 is TGCGCCAGCAGCAACGGGACTACAAGTCGGGGCTACACCTTC. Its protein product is CASSNGTTSRGYTF.